The 14 T cell receptor beta chains presented below share a single source sample, sequenced in a study of T cells in Graves' hyperthyroidism and ophthalmopathy (dated by TCRdb to between 2018 and 2020). Receptors were amplified or captured by multiplex PCR. Sequencing relied on an Illumina HiSeq 2000. The TCR beta CDR3 regions were amplified from RNA transcripts. The first round of RT-PCR for the TCR CDR3 was performed with the HTBI primer set and the Qiagen OneStep RT-PCR kit. TCRdb handled the public reads itself, with Q25 trimming in fastp and clone calling in MiXCR, and kept productive beta chains. Rows are unified per CDR3 protein, each entry keeping the most common DNA and genes. The sample yields hundreds of thousands of distinct CDR3 sequences; around a third were counted once. The ten largest clones capture around 29% of the sample. Specimen: blood. The receptors were gathered from a woman between 35 and 50 years old with Graves' hyperthyroidism.

The chain has TRBV29-1 and TRBJ1-5; no reliable D call. Germline CDR1 reads SQVTM; CDR2 reads ANQGSEA. Trimming took 3 bases from V and 5 from J, leaving 11 bases between them. The CDR3 sequence is 13 residues long. CDR3 nucleotides: TGCAGCGTTGAGCGGCAGGCAGATCAGCCCCAGCATTTT. Encoded protein: CSVERQADQPQHF.

The chain links TRBV7-2 to TRBJ1-5; 9 bases fit TRBD1. From germline, CDR1 is SGHTA and CDR2 FQGNSA. The CDR3 is made up of 15 amino acids. V gave up 4 bases and J gave up 8 bases; unmatched junction bases: 9. This CDR3 is CASSYNTGGAEPQHF. CDR3 DNA sequence: TGTGCCAGCAGCTACAATACAGGGGGCGCGGAGCCCCAGCATTTT.

The chain recombines TRBV7-2 with TRBJ2-5; 8 nucleotides agree with TRBD2. The junction had 12 bases not matched to a gene; V was cut back by 5 bases and J by 7 bases. Germline V gene lookup returns CDR1 SGHTA and CDR2 FQGNSA. The length of the CDR3 is 15 residues. CDR3 coding DNA: TGTGCCAGCAGCCCACGGGAGGGACTCACAGGGACCCAGTACTTC. Translating it yields CASSPREGLTGTQYF.

With regard to this clonotype: One junction end disagrees with the germline gene, perhaps due to a read error. The chain employs TRBV24-1 and TRBJ1-1, with D maybe TRBD1 (5 bases). The germline gives CDR1 KGHDR, CDR2 SFDVKD. CDR3 size: 16 residues. The CDR3 coding sequence is TGTGCCACCAGTGACTCCCATGGGACTGGGAACACTGAAGCTTCCTTT. Residues: CATSDSHGTGNTEASF.

This clonotype came up many times. The rearrangement joins TRBV10-2 to TRBJ2-5; TRBD1 is a possible D gene (6 bases). Germline V CDR1 and CDR2: WSHSY, SAAADI. The length of the CDR3 is 15 residues. V was pared by 6 bases and J by 5 bases, with 19 bases between. The CDR3 reads CASSGPLAGAETQYF. DNA for the CDR3: TGCGCCAGCAGCGGACCGCTAGCAGGGGCGGAGACCCAGTACTTC.

In this sample, this clonotype turned up many times. The chain is built from TRBV25-1 and TRBJ1-6; 11 bases are shared with TRBD1. The CDR3 contains 15 residues. The germline V gene encodes CDR1 MGHDK and CDR2 SYGVNS. J lost 10 bases, V lost 4 bases, and 6 bases had no gene match. CDR3 coding DNA: TGTGCCAGCAGTGGCCTGGGACAGGGGGTATCACCCCTCCACTTT. This gives the protein CASSGLGQGVSPLHF.

V is TRBV6-2 or TRBV6-3 and J is TRBJ1-2; the match to TRBD1 covers 8 bases. The germline CDR1 and CDR2 sequences are MNHEY and SVGEGT. The CDR3 sequence is 13 residues long. Germline trimming cut 6 bases from V and 8 bases from J; bases unmatched to any gene: 8. DNA for the CDR3: TGTGCCAGCAGACAGGACAGGGTAGACGGCTACACCTTC. Its protein is CASRQDRVDGYTF.

This clonotype has only a few counts. V gene TRBV12-3 or TRBV12-4 combines with J gene TRBJ1-1; possibly TRBD1 for D (5 bases). CDR3 length: 15 amino acids. The germline V and J ends were trimmed by 2 bases and 4 bases, with 14 bases remaining between them. The CDR3 DNA reads TGTGCCAGCAGTTTATTAGGGGTGAGGAGCACTGAAGCTTTCTTT. Protein product: CASSLLGVRSTEAFF.

This clonotype was picked up a small number of times. This sequence joins TRBV6-2 or TRBV6-3 and TRBJ1-5; perhaps TRBD1 as D (6 bases). CDR3 size: 18 residues. Trimming removed 6 bases from V and 1 base from J, with 22 bases in between. In germline, CDR1 is MNHEY, CDR2 SVGEGT. Here the CDR3 reads CASSEGGSSWESNQPQHF. The CDR3, as DNA: TGTGCCAGCAGCGAGGGGGGGTCCAGTTGGGAGAGCAATCAGCCCCAGCATTTT.

Ten or more counts support this clonotype. The V and J genes are TRBV11-2 and TRBJ2-2, with 7 bases that match TRBD2. This CDR3 has 18 amino acids. Germline lookup yields CDR1 SGHAT and CDR2 FQNNGV. The V and J ends lost 5 bases and 6 bases, in that order; junction bases with no gene match: 18. The CDR3 loop reads CASSLGPEGGFVAGELFF. The CDR3 bases are TGTGCCAGCAGCCTTGGGCCGGAGGGAGGGTTCGTCGCCGGGGAGCTGTTTTTT.

The chain carries TRBV19 and TRBJ1-5, with D tentatively TRBD1 (6 bases). V lost 3 bases and J 7 bases, leaving 10 bases between the germline ends. The CDR3 contains 13 residues. Germline V gives CDR1 LNHDA, CDR2 SQIVND (reference sequence). For the CDR3, the DNA is TGTGCCAGTAGTATGGGAGGGGGACAGCCCCAGCATTTT. Translation: CASSMGGGQPQHF.

The chain combines TRBV7-9 with TRBJ2-5, with a tentative D call TRBD1 (6 bases). Per germline, CDR1 SEHNR and CDR2 FQNEAQ (reference sequence). Trimming left V 5 bases short and J 7 bases short, with 20 bases between. This CDR3 spans 15 amino acids. The CDR3 coding sequence is TGTGCCAGCAGCCGCAGGACAGCCGCCAGTGGGACCCAGTACTTC. Translating it yields CASSRRTAASGTQYF.

The rearrangement uses TRBV10-3 and TRBJ2-2; 8 bases fit TRBD1. Germline lookup yields CDR1 ENHRY and CDR2 SYGVKD. The trim removed 5 bases at V and 7 bases at J, leaving 12 bases unmatched. The CDR3 totals 16 residues. Here the CDR3 reads CAISYLDRDRDGELFF. The CDR3 nucleotides are TGTGCCATCAGTTACTTGGACAGGGATCGAGACGGGGAGCTGTTTTTT.

This clonotype was seen ten or more times. This sequence joins TRBV12-3 or TRBV12-4 and TRBJ2-6; D is unclear. Trimming removed 10 bases at V and 1 base at J, with 5 bases between. The CDR3 contains 12 residues. The CDR3 loop is CATQSGANVLTF. CDR3 coding DNA: TGTGCCACCCAATCTGGGGCCAACGTCCTGACTTTC.